This section outlines one T cell receptor (beta chain) sequence together with its context. Its specificity is unknown. CDR1 is MNHEY and CDR2 is SVGAGI in the germline V gene. Trimming stripped 1 base from V and 1 base from J, with 11 bases between. The CDR3 has 15 amino acids. Sequenced by immunoSEQ multiplex PCR; TCRdb stores in-frame clones only, minus some. This table has about 98,000 clones, roughly 83% appearing once. The sample is drawn from a study of graft-versus-host responses after intestinal transplantation. Overall study: Those transplanted obtained multivisceral, liver-intestinal, or isolated intestinal grafts. Overall study results and limits: Recipient marrow held GvH clones, some first seen in ileum or blood.

This TCR was sampled from a human patient who received an intestinal transplant, so some T cells may come from the graft donor. The gene calls are TRBV6-5 and TRBJ2-7, with D possibly TRBD1 on 6 matching bases. This specimen was PBMCs, taken 255 days after intestinal transplant. CDR3: CASSYYSTGSYEQYF. The CDR3 coding sequence is TGTGCCAGCAGTTACTACTCGACAGGTTCCTACGAGCAGTACTTC.